The rows below give T cell receptor beta chains drawn from one sample of a study of blood T cell repertoires in COVID-19. TCRdb's table, derived via immunoSEQ multiplex PCR, lists solely in-frame clones and lacks some. This sample has roughly 50,000 clones; around 84% occur once, and the top ten carry about 12%. The sequenced sample was peripheral blood. The source is a man in his sixties or seventies with active COVID-19. Each CDR3 is given with its conserved first and last residue. Fields, in order: V gene, D gene, clone size, J gene, CDR3 protein, CDR3 DNA. D genes are given only for firm matches. For some rows the clone size is stated as once, few or many, or as a class when expanded; others skip it.

v_call: TRBV6-6
d_call: .
clone_size: .
j_call: TRBJ2-4
cdr3_aa: CASSSMDIQYF
cdr3_nt: TGTGCCAGCAGTTCTATGGACATTCAGTACTTC

v_call: TRBV10-3
d_call: .
clone_size: once
j_call: TRBJ2-5
cdr3_aa: CAISGGVGRGDETQYF
cdr3_nt: TGTGCCATCAGTGGGGGTGTAGGCAGGGGAGACGAGACCCAGTACTTC

v_call: TRBV5-1
d_call: TRBD2
clone_size: .
j_call: TRBJ2-1
cdr3_aa: CASSRTSDDEQFF
cdr3_nt: TGCGCCAGCAGCAGGACTAGCGACGATGAGCAGTTCTTC

v_call: TRBV6-7
d_call: TRBD1
clone_size: .
j_call: TRBJ1-5
cdr3_aa: CASSQPPDRGNQPQHF
cdr3_nt: TGTGCCAGCAGTCAGCCCCCGGACAGGGGCAATCAGCCCCAGCATTTT

v_call: TRBV21-1
d_call: .
clone_size: .
j_call: TRBJ2-4
cdr3_aa: CASRQGRRAEGLAKNIQYF
cdr3_nt: TGTGCCAGCCGGCAGGGACGTCGGGCGGAGGGGTTAGCCAAAAACATTCAGTACTTC

v_call: TRBV6-5
d_call: .
clone_size: .
j_call: TRBJ2-3
cdr3_aa: CATSRLTSTDTQYF
cdr3_nt: TGTGCCACATCCCGACTCACTAGCACAGATACGCAGTATTTT

v_call: TRBV30
d_call: .
clone_size: .
j_call: TRBJ1-1
cdr3_aa: CAWSYRGLANTEAFF
cdr3_nt: TGTGCCTGGAGTTATAGAGGGCTTGCGAACACTGAAGCTTTCTTT

v_call: TRBV5-1
d_call: TRBD1
clone_size: .
j_call: TRBJ1-4
cdr3_aa: CASSPTGTGREKLFF
cdr3_nt: TGCGCCAGCAGCCCAACCGGGACAGGGCGCGAAAAACTGTTTTTT

v_call: TRBV5-1
d_call: TRBD2
clone_size: .
j_call: TRBJ2-3
cdr3_aa: CASSPTTSRDTQYF
cdr3_nt: TGCGCCAGCAGCCCAACGACTAGCCGAGATACGCAGTATTTT

v_call: TRBV2
d_call: TRBD2
clone_size: .
j_call: TRBJ2-1
cdr3_aa: CASSLSGEPYNEQFF
cdr3_nt: TGTGCCAGCAGCCTGAGCGGGGAGCCTTACAATGAGCAGTTCTTC

v_call: TRBV7-6
d_call: TRBD2
clone_size: .
j_call: TRBJ2-5
cdr3_aa: CASSLDPGGRETQYF
cdr3_nt: TGTGCCAGCAGCTTAGATCCGGGGGGGAGAGAGACCCAGTACTTC

v_call: TRBV9
d_call: TRBD1
clone_size: .
j_call: TRBJ1-1
cdr3_aa: CASSSSTGGTEAFF
cdr3_nt: TGTGCCAGCAGCTCTTCGACAGGGGGCACTGAAGCTTTCTTT

v_call: TRBV9
d_call: TRBD1
clone_size: .
j_call: TRBJ1-4
cdr3_aa: CASNLRGTGNEKLFF
cdr3_nt: TGTGCCAGCAACCTACGGGGGACAGGGAATGAAAAACTGTTTTTT

v_call: TRBV7-9
d_call: .
clone_size: .
j_call: TRBJ1-2
cdr3_aa: CASSPPGVNYGYTF
cdr3_nt: TGTGCCAGCAGCCCCCCGGGAGTTAACTATGGCTACACCTTC

v_call: TRBV5-1
d_call: TRBD1
clone_size: .
j_call: TRBJ2-5
cdr3_aa: CASRQGAGETQYF
cdr3_nt: TGCGCCTCCCGGCAGGGGGCAGGGGAGACCCAGTACTTC

v_call: TRBV7-2
d_call: TRBD2
clone_size: .
j_call: TRBJ2-6
cdr3_aa: CASSPQRGLHSGANVLTF
cdr3_nt: TGTGCCAGCAGCCCCCAGCGGGGCCTCCACTCTGGGGCCAACGTCCTGACTTTC

v_call: TRBV28
d_call: .
clone_size: once
j_call: TRBJ1-3
cdr3_aa: CASSFRGNTIYF
cdr3_nt: TGTGCCAGCAGTTTCAGGGGAAACACCATATATTTT